This T cell receptor (beta chain) was captured in a study of blood T cell repertoires in COVID-19. Looking at the study overall: PBMCs, B-cell-depleted T cells, or T cells provided the cDNA or gDNA that made up the material.

Trimming shortened V by 0 bases and J by 5 bases, and 13 bases separated the two germline ends. CDR3 length: 15 amino acids. CDR1 is MNHEY, CDR2 SVGAGI, per germline. Authors' analysis steps: Amplifying reference gene primers gave estimates of nucleated cell counts. The assay was immunoSEQ multiplex PCR, and TCRdb's table has in-frame clones only and misses some. That table furnishes V, J and clone size, whereas the DNA furnished D and trimming. Among 7,500 to 8,500 clones listed, around 85% were seen once. The TCR originated in a human donor with active COVID-19. The donor label of this sample is uncertain. This chain links TRBV6-5 with TRBJ2-5, with a possible D match to TRBD1 (6 bases). Sequencing used peripheral blood. CDR3: CASSYSTTGLETQYF. The DNA for the CDR3 is TGTGCCAGCAGTTACTCGACTACAGGGCTGGAGACCCAGTACTTC.